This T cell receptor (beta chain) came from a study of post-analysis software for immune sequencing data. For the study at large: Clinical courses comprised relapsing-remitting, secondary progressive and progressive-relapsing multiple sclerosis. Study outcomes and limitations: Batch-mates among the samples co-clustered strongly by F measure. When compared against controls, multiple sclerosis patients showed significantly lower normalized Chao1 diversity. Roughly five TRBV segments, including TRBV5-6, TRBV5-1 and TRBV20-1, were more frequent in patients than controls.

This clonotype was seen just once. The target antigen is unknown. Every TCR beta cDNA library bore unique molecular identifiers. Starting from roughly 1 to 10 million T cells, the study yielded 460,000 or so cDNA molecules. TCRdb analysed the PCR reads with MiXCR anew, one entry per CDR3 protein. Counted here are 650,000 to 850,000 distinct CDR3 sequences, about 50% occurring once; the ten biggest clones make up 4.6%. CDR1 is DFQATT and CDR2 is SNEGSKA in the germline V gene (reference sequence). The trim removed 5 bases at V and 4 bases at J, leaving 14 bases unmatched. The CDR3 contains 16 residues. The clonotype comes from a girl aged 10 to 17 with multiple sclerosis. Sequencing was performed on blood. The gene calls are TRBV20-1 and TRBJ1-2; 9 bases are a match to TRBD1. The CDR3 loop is CSAQGGQGPDPYGYTF. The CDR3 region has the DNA TGCAGTGCTCAGGGAGGACAGGGGCCCGACCCCTATGGCTACACCTTC.